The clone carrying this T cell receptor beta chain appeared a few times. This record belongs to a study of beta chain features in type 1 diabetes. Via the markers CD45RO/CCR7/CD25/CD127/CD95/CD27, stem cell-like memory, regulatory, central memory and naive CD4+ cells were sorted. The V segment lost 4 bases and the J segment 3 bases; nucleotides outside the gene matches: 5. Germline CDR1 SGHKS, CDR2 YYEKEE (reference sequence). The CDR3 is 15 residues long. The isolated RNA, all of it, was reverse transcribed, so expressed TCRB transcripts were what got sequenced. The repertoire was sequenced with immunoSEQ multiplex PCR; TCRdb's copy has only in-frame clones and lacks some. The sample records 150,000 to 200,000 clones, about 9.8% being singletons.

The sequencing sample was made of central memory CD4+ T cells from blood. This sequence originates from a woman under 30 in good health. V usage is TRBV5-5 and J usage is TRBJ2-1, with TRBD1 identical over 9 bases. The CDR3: CASSPGTGLYNEQFF. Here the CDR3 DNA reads TGTGCCAGCAGCCCAGGGACAGGGCTCTACAATGAGCAGTTCTTC.